This is a list of T cell receptor beta chains from one sample in a study of T cell responses to AZD1222 COVID-19 vaccine. Clones were sequenced by immunoSEQ multiplex PCR, and TCRdb holds only the in-frame ones, with some missing. The sample shows around 130,000 clones, roughly nine tenths of them seen only once. The input for sequencing was peripheral blood, taken 28 days after the second dose of the MenACWY control vaccine. These receptors all stem from an adult who received the MenACWY meningococcal vaccine as a control. Both conserved end residues are part of each CDR3. The order of the fields is CDR3 length, D gene, V gene, J gene, clone size, CDR3 protein, CDR3 DNA. D genes are given only for firm matches. Size is stated for part of the rows, as once, few or many counts, or as a class when the clone is expanded.

>18|TRBD1|TRBV5-4|TRBJ2-1|-
CASSLAGKGDRSYNEQFF
TGTGCCAGCAGCTTGGCCGGCAAGGGGGACAGGTCCTACAATGAGCAGTTCTTC
>15|-|TRBV7-3|TRBJ2-3|-
CASSLSSGAGDTQYF
TGTGCCAGCAGCTTGAGTAGCGGCGCGGGAGATACGCAGTATTTT
>16|-|TRBV19|TRBJ1-5|-
CASSISATERNQPQHF
TGTGCCAGTAGTATATCTGCGACGGAACGCAATCAGCCCCAGCATTTT
>15|TRBD1|TRBV18|TRBJ2-7|many
CASSQGSGGFNEQYF
TGTGCCAGCTCCCAGGGGTCAGGGGGCTTCAACGAGCAGTACTTC
>15|-|TRBV6-5|TRBJ2-3|-
CASSYSWGSTDTQYF
TGTGCCAGCAGTTACTCCTGGGGGAGCACAGATACGCAGTATTTT
>16|TRBD2|TRBV9|TRBJ2-5|-
CASSPFRGGAGETQYF
TGTGCCAGCAGCCCTTTTCGCGGGGGGGCAGGGGAGACCCAGTACTTC
>15|TRBD2|TRBV2|TRBJ2-1|-
CASRSQTSGSHEQFF
TGTGCCAGCCGGTCACAGACTAGCGGGAGTCATGAGCAGTTCTTC
>13|-|TRBV7-3|TRBJ2-1|-
CASSLTRLNEQFF
TGTGCCAGCAGCTTGACTAGGCTCAATGAGCAGTTCTTC
>14|-|TRBV2|TRBJ1-5|once
CASSEGDRNQPQHF
TGTGCCAGCAGTGAAGGCGATCGCAATCAGCCCCAGCATTTT
>15|TRBD1|TRBV19|TRBJ1-1|-
CASSIAAPGQGEAFF
TGTGCCAGTAGTATAGCCGCCCCCGGACAGGGTGAAGCTTTCTTT
>14|TRBD1|TRBV2|TRBJ1-2|-
CASSEQGANYGYTF
TGTGCCAGCAGTGAACAGGGGGCGAACTATGGCTACACCTTC
>19|TRBD2|TRBV5-4|TRBJ2-3|-
CASSGSGTSGRTSTDTQYF
TGTGCCAGCAGCGGTTCCGGGACTAGCGGGAGGACTAGCACAGATACGCAGTATTTT
>14|-|TRBV19|TRBJ1-2|once
CASSIGSVGYGYTF
TGTGCCAGTAGTATCGGTAGCGTGGGCTATGGCTACACCTTC
>15|TRBD1|TRBV18|TRBJ2-5|-
CASSPRDRVQETQYF
TGTGCCAGCTCACCACGTGACAGGGTCCAAGAGACCCAGTACTTC
>15|-|TRBV28|TRBJ2-7|-
CASSASGTISYEQYF
TGTGCCAGCAGTGCCTCCGGGACCATTTCCTACGAGCAGTACTTC
>16|TRBD1|TRBV12-5|TRBJ2-1|-
CASNIGQGVLINEQFF
TGTGCTAGTAATATCGGACAGGGGGTTTTGATAAATGAGCAGTTCTTC
>15|TRBD2|TRBV7-9|TRBJ2-1|-
CASSGTSGNWDEQFF
TGTGCCAGCAGCGGGACTAGCGGAAACTGGGATGAGCAGTTCTTC
>14|TRBD1|TRBV5-6|TRBJ1-1|once
CASSSTGTDTEAFF
TGTGCCAGCAGCTCAACCGGGACAGACACTGAAGCTTTCTTT
>12|-|TRBV5-1|TRBJ1-2|-
CASREGQNGYTF
TGCGCCAGCAGGGAAGGACAAAATGGCTACACCTTC
>15|TRBD2|TRBV2|TRBJ2-5|-
CASGSSGSHRETQYF
TGTGCCAGCGGGTCTAGCGGGAGTCACCGAGAGACCCAGTACTTC
>16|-|TRBV18|TRBJ2-7|-
CASSPPVQGGSYEQYF
TGTGCCAGCTCACCACCGGTGCAGGGGGGCAGCTACGAGCAGTACTTC
>14|-|TRBV7-2|TRBJ2-5|few
CASSSSGTQETQYF
TGTGCCAGCAGCTCCTCCGGGACACAAGAGACCCAGTACTTC
>14|-|TRBV28|TRBJ2-7|-
CASSLSMTAYEQYF
TGTGCCAGCAGTTTATCAATGACGGCGTACGAGCAGTACTTC
>15|-|TRBV10-3|TRBJ2-3|once
CAISVRRAYTDTQYF
TGTGCCATCAGTGTCCGACGGGCCTACACGGATACGCAGTATTTT
>15|TRBD2|TRBV5-1|TRBJ2-1|few
CASTRELASFHEQFF
TGCGCCAGCACCAGGGAACTAGCGAGTTTCCATGAGCAGTTCTTC
>12|-|TRBV11-3|TRBJ2-3|-
CASSDSTDTQYF
TGTGCCAGCAGCGACAGCACAGATACGCAGTATTTT
>13|TRBD1|TRBV18|TRBJ1-1|-
CASSPMDRGEAFF
TGTGCCAGCTCACCTATGGACAGGGGTGAAGCTTTCTTT
>16|TRBD1|TRBV24-1|TRBJ2-5|-
CATSDPSGQGRETQYF
TGTGCCACCAGTGACCCTTCCGGACAGGGAAGAGAGACCCAGTACTTC
>15|TRBD2|TRBV14|TRBJ2-5|-
CASSPARTGRETQYF
TGTGCCAGCAGCCCCGCAAGGACCGGGAGGGAGACCCAGTACTTC
>14|-|TRBV3-1/TRBV3-2|TRBJ1-4|-
CASSQEEGGEKLFF
TGTGCCAGCAGCCAAGAGGAGGGAGGCGAAAAACTGTTTTTT
>18|-|TRBV3-1/TRBV3-2|TRBJ1-4|-
CASSQDKRRAPTNEKLFF
TGTGCCAGCAGCCAAGATAAGAGGCGGGCGCCAACTAATGAAAAACTGTTTTTT
>14|-|TRBV5-1|TRBJ2-3|once
CASSLERDADTQYF
TGCGCCAGCAGCTTGGAACGGGACGCAGATACGCAGTATTTT
>15|-|TRBV5-1|TRBJ2-1|once
CASSLGLPEGDEQFF
TGCGCCAGCAGCTTGGGTCTCCCCGAAGGGGATGAGCAGTTCTTC
>15|-|TRBV3-1/TRBV3-2|TRBJ1-1|once
CASSQARGGRTEAFF
TGTGCCAGCAGCCAAGCTCGAGGAGGGAGGACTGAAGCTTTCTTT
>16|TRBD2|TRBV4-1|TRBJ2-3|-
CASSQDLSGRVDTQYF
TGCGCCAGCAGCCAAGATCTTAGCGGGAGGGTCGATACGCAGTATTTT
>17|TRBD2|TRBV7-2|TRBJ2-2|-
CASSPLAGGPRGGELFF
TGTGCCAGCAGCCCACTAGCGGGAGGGCCCAGAGGCGGGGAGCTGTTTTTT
>15|-|TRBV3-1/TRBV3-2|TRBJ1-5|once
CASSQGGFGNQPQHF
TGTGCCAGCAGCCAAGGCGGCTTTGGCAATCAGCCCCAGCATTTT
>14|TRBD1|TRBV30|TRBJ1-1|-
CAWSIGGWNTEAFF
TGTGCCTGGAGTATAGGGGGCTGGAACACTGAAGCTTTCTTT
>15|TRBD2|TRBV7-2|TRBJ2-7|-
CASSLEAGEGYEQYF
TGTGCCAGCAGCTTAGAGGCGGGGGAGGGTTACGAGCAGTACTTC
>14|-|TRBV7-2|TRBJ2-5|-
CASSLGSGKETQYF
TGTGCCAGCAGCTTAGGCTCGGGGAAAGAGACCCAGTACTTC